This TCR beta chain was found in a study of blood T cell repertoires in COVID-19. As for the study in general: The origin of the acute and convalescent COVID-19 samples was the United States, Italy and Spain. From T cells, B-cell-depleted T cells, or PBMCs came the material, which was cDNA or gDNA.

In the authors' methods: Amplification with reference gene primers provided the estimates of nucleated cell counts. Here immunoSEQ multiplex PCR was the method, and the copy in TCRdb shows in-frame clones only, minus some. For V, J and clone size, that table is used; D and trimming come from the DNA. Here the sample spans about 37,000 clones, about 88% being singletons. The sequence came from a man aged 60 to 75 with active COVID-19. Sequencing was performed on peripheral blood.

Here the CDR3 reads CASSIGVGGYNEQFF. Here the CDR3 DNA reads TGTGCCAGTAGTATAGGCGTGGGGGGGTACAATGAGCAGTTCTTC. This sequence joins TRBV19 and TRBJ2-1, with 7 bases identical to TRBD2. CDR1 is LNHDA, CDR2 SQIVND, per germline (reference sequence). Trimming removed 1 base from V and 4 bases from J; junction bases left unmatched: 4. CDR3 length equals 15 residues.